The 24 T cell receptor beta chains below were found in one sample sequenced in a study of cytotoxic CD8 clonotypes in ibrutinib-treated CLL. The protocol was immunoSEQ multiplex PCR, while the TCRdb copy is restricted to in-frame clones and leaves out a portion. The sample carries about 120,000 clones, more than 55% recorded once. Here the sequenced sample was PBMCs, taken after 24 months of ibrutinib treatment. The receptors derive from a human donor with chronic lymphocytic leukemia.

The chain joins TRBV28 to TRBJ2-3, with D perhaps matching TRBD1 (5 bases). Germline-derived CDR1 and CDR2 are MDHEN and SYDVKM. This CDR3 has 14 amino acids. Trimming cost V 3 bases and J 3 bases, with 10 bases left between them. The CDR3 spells CASSLNRRTDTQYF. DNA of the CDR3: TGTGCCAGCAGTTTGAACAGGCGTACAGATACGCAGTATTTT.

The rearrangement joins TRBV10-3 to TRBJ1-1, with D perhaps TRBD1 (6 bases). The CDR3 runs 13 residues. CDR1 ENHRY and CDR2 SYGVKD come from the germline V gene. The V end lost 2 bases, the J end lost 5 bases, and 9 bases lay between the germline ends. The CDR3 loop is CAISEPGETEAFF. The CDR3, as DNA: TGTGCCATCAGTGAGCCAGGGGAGACTGAAGCTTTCTTT.

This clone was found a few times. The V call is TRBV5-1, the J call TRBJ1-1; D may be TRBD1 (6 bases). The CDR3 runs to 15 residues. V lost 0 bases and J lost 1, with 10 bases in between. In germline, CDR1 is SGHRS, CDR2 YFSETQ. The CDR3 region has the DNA TGCGCCAGCAGCTTGGTATTGGGACAGAACACTGAAGCTTTCTTT. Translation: CASSLVLGQNTEAFF.

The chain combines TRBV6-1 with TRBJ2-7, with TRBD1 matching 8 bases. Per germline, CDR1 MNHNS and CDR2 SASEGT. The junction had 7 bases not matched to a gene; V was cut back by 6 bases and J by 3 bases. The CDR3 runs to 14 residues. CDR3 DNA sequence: TGTGCCAGCAGGCTGGACAGGGCGAACTACGAGCAGTACTTC. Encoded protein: CASRLDRANYEQYF.

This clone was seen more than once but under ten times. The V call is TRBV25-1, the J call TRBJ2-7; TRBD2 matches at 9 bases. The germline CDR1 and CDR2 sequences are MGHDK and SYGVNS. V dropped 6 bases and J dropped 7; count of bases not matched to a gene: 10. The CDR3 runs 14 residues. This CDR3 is CASRSGLAGDEQYF. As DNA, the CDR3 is TGTGCCAGCAGATCGGGACTAGCTGGTGATGAGCAGTACTTC.

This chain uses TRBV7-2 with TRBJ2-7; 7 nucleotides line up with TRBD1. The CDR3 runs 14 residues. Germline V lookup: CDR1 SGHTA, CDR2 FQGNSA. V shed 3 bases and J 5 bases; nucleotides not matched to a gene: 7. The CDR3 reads CASSFDRDRHEQYF. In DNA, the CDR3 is TGTGCCAGCAGCTTCGACAGGGATAGGCACGAGCAGTACTTC.

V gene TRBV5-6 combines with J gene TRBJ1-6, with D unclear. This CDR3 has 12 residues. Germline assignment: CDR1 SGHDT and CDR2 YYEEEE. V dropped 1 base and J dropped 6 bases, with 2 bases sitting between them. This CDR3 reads CASSLSNSPLHF. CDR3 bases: TGTGCCAGCAGCTTGAGTAATTCACCCCTCCACTTT.

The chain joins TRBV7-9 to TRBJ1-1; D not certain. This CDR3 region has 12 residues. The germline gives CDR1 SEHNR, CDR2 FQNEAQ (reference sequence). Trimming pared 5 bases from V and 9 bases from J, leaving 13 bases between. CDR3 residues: CASSHDIGQAFF. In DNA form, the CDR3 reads TGTGCCAGCAGCCACGACATTGGTCAAGCTTTCTTT.

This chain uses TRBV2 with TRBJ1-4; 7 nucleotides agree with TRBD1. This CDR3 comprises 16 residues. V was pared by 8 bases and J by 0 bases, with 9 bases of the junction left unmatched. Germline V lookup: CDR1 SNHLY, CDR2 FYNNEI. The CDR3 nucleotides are TGTGCCAGCTATCAATCCAGGGGGACAACTAATGAAAAACTGTTTTTT. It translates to CASYQSRGTTNEKLFF.

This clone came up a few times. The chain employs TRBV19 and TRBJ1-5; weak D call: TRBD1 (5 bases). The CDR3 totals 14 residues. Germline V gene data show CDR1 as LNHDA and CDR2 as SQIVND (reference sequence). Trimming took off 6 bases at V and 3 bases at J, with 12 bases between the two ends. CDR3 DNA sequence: TGTGCCAGTAGGATCTCGACAGACAATCAGCCCCAGCATTTT. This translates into CASRISTDNQPQHF.

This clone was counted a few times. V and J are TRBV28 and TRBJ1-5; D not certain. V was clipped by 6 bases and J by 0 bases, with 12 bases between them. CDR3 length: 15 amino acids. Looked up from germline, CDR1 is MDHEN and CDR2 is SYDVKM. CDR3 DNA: TGTGCCAGCAGAAAGTCAGGTTATAGCAATCAGCCCCAGCATTTT. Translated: CASRKSGYSNQPQHF.

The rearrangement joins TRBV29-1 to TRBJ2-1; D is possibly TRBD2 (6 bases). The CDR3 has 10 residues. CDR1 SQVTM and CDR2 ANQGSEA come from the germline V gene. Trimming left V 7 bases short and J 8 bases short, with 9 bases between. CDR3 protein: CSGRVDEQFF. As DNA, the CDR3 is TGCAGCGGGAGGGTCGATGAGCAGTTCTTC.

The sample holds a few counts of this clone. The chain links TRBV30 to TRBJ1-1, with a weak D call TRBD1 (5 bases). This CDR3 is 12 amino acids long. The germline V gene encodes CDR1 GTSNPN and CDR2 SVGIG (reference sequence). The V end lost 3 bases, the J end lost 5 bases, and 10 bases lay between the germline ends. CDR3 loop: CAWSPGRTEAFF. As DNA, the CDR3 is TGTGCCTGGAGCCCAGGGAGGACTGAAGCTTTCTTT.

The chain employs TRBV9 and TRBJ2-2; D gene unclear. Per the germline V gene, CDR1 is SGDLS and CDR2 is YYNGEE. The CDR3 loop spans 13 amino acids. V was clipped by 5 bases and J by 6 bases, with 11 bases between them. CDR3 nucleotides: TGTGCCAGCAGAGCCCTAATGTCCGGGGAGCTGTTTTTT. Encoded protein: CASRALMSGELFF.

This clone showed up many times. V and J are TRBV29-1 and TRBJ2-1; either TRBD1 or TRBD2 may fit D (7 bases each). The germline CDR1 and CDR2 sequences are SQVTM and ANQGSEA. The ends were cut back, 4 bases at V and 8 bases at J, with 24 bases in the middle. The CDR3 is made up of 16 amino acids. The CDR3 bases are TGCAGCGTTGCCCCCAGGGGGGAGGGATCAAATTATGAGCAGTTCTTC. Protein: CSVAPRGEGSNYEQFF.

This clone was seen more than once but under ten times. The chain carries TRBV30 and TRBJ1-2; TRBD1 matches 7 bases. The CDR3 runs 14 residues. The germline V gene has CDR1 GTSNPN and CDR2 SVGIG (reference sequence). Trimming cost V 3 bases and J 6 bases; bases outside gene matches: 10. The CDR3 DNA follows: TGTGCCTGGAGACTGACAGGGTGGGTTGATGGCTACACCTTC. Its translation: CAWRLTGWVDGYTF.

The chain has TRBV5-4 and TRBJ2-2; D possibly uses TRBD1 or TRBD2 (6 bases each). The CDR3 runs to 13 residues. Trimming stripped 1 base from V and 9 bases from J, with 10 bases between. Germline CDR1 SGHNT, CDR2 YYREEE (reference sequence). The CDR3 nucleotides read TGTGCCAGCAGCTTGCCCGGGGGCTGGGAGCTGTTTTTT. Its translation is CASSLPGGWELFF.

CDR3 amino acids: CASSYLGTDSYEQYF. CDR3 coding DNA: TGTGCCAGCAGTTACCTTGGGACAGACTCCTACGAGCAGTACTTC. The rearrangement joins TRBV6-5 to TRBJ2-7, with 7 bases aligning to TRBD1. The CDR3 spans 15 residues. Germline CDR1 reads MNHEY; CDR2 reads SVGAGI. J lost 0 bases, V lost 2 bases, and 4 bases had no gene match.

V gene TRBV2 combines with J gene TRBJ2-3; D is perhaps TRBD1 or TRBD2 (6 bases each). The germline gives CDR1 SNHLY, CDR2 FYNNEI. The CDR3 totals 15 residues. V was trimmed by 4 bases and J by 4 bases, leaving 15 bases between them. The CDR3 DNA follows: TGTGCCAGCAGTGTATACGGGGGCGGGGCAGATACGCAGTATTTT. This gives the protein CASSVYGGGADTQYF.

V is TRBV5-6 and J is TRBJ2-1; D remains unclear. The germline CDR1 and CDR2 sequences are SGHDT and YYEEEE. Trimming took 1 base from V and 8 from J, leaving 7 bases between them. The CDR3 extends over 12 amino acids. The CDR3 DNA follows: TGTGCCAGCAGCTTGCAATTGGATGAGCAGTTCTTC. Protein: CASSLQLDEQFF.

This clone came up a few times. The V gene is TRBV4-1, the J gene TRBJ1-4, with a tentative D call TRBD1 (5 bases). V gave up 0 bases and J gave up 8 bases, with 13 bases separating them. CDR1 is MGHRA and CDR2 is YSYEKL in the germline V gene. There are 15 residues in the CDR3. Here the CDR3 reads CASSQDVRGGEKLFF. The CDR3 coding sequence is TGCGCCAGCAGCCAAGATGTTCGGGGGGGAGAAAAACTGTTTTTT.

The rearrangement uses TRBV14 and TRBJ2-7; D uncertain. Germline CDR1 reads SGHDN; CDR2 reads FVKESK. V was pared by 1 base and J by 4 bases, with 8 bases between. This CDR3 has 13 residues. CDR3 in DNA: TGTGCCAGCAGCCAAGGAAGGATATACGAGCAGTACTTC. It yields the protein CASSQGRIYEQYF.

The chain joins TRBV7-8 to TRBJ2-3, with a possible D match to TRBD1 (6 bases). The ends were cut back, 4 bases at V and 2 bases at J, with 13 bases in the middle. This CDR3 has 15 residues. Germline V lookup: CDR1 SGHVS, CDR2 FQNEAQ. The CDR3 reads CASSSRDINTDTQYF. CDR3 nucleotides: TGTGCCAGCAGCTCAAGGGACATCAACACAGATACGCAGTATTTT.

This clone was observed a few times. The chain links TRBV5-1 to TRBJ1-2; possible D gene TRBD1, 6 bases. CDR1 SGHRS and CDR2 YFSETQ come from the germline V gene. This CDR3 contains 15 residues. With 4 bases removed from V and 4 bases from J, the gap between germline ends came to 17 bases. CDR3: CASSAGSGQLYGYTF. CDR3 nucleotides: TGCGCCAGCAGCGCAGGTTCCGGACAGCTCTATGGCTACACCTTC. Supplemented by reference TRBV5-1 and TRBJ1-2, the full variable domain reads KAGVTQTPRYLIKTRGQQVTLSCSPISGHRSVSWYQQTPGQGLQFLFEYFSETQRNKGNFPGRFSGRQFSNSRSEMNVSTLELGDSALYLCASSAGSGQLYGYTFGSGTRLTVV.